This paragraph reports one TCR beta chain. Its antigen remains unknown. The germline V gene has CDR1 MDHEN and CDR2 SYDVKM. CDR3 length: 15 residues. The sample belongs to a study of blood T cells in healthy people across ages. Study-level results: Since the PBMCs were unsorted, naive and antigen-experienced cells could not be conclusively compared.

Combining a sample-barcoded 5' primer with a J-beta primer mix, a second PCR ran for 7 to 11 cycles. TCRdb reprocessed the 5' RACE reads with MiXCR, giving one entry per CDR3 protein. The sample carries about 720,000 distinct CDR3 sequences, more than 20% recorded once. The sample also formed part of further work on T cells of mothers and their children. According to that study: Several million TCR beta reads per child versus over 9.5 million per mother.

The sample taken for sequencing was blood. The chain employs TRBV28 and TRBJ2-5; perhaps TRBD2 as D (6 bases). The end of the DNA aligns better with TRBJ2-1, so the J call may be wrong. This sequence was found in a boy aged 10-17 years in good health. In DNA, the CDR3 is TGTGCCAGCAGTTTATGGACTAGTGCTTACAATGAGCAGTTCTTC. Translation: CASSLWTSAYNEQFF.